This T cell receptor beta chain comes out of a study of blood T cell repertoires in COVID-19. Method: immunoSEQ multiplex PCR; TCRdb's copy keeps in-frame clones and lacks some. The data contain 250,000 or so clones, approximately 84% of them singletons. The germline gives CDR1 SGHTA, CDR2 FQGNSA. J gave up 4 bases and V 1 base, and 9 bases lay outside the gene matches. The CDR3 consists of 17 residues. The TCR comes from a woman aged 80 or over with acute or convalescent COVID-19. The sequencing input was peripheral blood. The rearrangement uses TRBV7-2 and TRBJ2-3, with 9 bases identical to TRBD2. DNA of the CDR3: TGTGCCAGCAGCTTAGGATGGGGGCGGGGGGGCCCAGATACGCAGTATTTT. It codes for CASSLGWGRGGPDTQYF. The entire variable domain, with the rest obtained from reference TRBV7-2 and TRBJ2-3, is as follows: GAGVSQSPSNKVTEKGKDVELRCDPISGHTALYWYRQSLGQGLEFLIYFQGNSAPDKSGLPSDRFSAERTGGSVSTLTIQRTQQEDSAVYLCASSLGWGRGGPDTQYFGPGTRLTVL.